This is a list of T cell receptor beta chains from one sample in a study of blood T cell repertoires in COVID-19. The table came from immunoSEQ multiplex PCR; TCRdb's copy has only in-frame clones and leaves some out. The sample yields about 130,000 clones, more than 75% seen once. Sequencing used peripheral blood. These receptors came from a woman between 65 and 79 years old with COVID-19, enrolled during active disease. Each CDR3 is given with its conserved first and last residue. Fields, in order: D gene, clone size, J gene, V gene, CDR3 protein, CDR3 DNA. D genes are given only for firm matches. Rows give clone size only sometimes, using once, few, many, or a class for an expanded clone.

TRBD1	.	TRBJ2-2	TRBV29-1	CSVRQGPGELFF	TGCAGCGTACGACAGGGGCCCGGGGAGCTGTTTTTT
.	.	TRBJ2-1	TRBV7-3	CASSTGIYNEQFF	TGTGCCAGCAGTACAGGGATCTACAATGAGCAGTTCTTC
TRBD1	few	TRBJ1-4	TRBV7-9	CASSPGQGGSDEKLFF	TGTGCCAGCAGCCCAGGACAGGGGGGATCGGATGAAAAACTGTTTTTT
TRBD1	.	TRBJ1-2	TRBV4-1	CASSQGAGGEAHGYTF	TGCGCCAGCAGCCAAGGAGCAGGGGGTGAGGCTCATGGCTACACCTTC
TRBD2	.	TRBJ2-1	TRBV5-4	CASSLVSGGASFREQFF	TGTGCCAGCAGCTTGGTTAGCGGGGGGGCCTCTTTTCGTGAGCAGTTCTTC
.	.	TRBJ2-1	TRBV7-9	CASSRTVVEQFF	TGTGCCAGCAGCCGGACAGTAGTTGAGCAGTTCTTC
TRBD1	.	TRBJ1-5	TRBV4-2	CASSQEGRQGGQPQHF	TGTGCCAGCAGCCAAGAGGGGCGACAGGGTGGTCAGCCCCAGCATTTT
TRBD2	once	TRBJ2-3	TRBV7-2	CASSLGLAGVSTDTQYF	TGTGCCAGCAGCTTAGGTCTAGCGGGGGTGAGCACAGATACGCAGTATTTT
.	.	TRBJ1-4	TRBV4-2	CASSQGQGTTNEKLFF	TGTGCCAGCAGCCAAGGGCAGGGAACAACTAATGAAAAACTGTTTTTT
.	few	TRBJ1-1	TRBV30	CAWSVSERTEAFF	TGTGCCTGGAGTGTAAGTGAGAGGACTGAAGCTTTCTTT
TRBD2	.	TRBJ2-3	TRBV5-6	CASSSGTSGGRTDTQYF	TGTGCCAGCAGCTCCGGGACTAGCGGGGGGCGCACAGATACGCAGTATTTT
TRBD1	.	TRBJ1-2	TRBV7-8	CASSLGGTAPSYTF	TGTGCCAGCAGCTTAGGGGGGACAGCACCGAGCTACACCTTC
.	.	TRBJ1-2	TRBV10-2	CASSERAALRGYTF	TGCGCCAGCAGCGAGAGAGCGGCCTTGAGGGGCTACACCTTC
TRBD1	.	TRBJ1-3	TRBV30	CAWTGGGSGNTIYF	TGTGCCTGGACAGGGGGTGGCTCTGGAAACACCATATATTTT
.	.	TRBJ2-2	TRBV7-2	CASSLANRVGGELFF	TGTGCCAGCAGCTTAGCGAACAGGGTTGGCGGGGAGCTGTTTTTT
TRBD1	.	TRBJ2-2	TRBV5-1	CASRNSGQGGTGELFF	TGCGCCAGCAGAAACTCAGGACAGGGTGGCACCGGGGAGCTGTTTTTT
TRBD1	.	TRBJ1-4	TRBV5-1	CASKVGDSTNEKLFF	TGCGCCAGCAAGGTTGGGGACAGCACGAATGAAAAACTGTTTTTT
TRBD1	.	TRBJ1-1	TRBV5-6	CASRRTGGAEAFF	TGTGCCAGCAGGAGGACAGGGGGGGCTGAAGCTTTCTTT
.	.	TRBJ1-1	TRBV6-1	CASKRKMNTEAFF	TGTGCCAGCAAGCGGAAAATGAACACTGAAGCTTTCTTT
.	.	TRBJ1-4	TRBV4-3	CASSQDTGWGEKLFF	TGCGCCAGCAGCCAAGACACAGGTTGGGGTGAAAAACTGTTTTTT
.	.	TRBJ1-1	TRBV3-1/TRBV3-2	CASSQEGLNTEAFF	TGTGCCAGCAGCCAAGAGGGCCTGAACACTGAAGCTTTCTTT
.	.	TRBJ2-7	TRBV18	CASSASQVGNVNEQYF	TGTGCCAGCTCAGCCTCTCAGGTAGGAAATGTGAACGAGCAGTACTTC
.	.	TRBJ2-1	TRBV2	CASRGDRPSYNEQFF	TGTGCCAGCAGGGGCGACCGACCCTCCTACAATGAGCAGTTCTTC
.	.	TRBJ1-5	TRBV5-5	CASSAYDRNQPQHF	TGTGCCAGCAGCGCCTACGACAGAAATCAGCCCCAGCATTTT
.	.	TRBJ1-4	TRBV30	CAWSVSQGAYEKLFF	TGTGCCTGGAGTGTAAGCCAAGGGGCGTACGAAAAACTGTTTTTT
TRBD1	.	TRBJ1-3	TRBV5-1	CASSTGEAGNTIYF	TGCGCCAGCAGCACAGGGGAGGCTGGAAACACCATATATTTT
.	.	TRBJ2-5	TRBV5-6	CASKKNQGLAQETQYF	TGTGCCAGCAAAAAGAACCAGGGTCTCGCCCAAGAGACCCAGTACTTC
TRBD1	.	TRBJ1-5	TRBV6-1	CASSEPLQGGNQPQHF	TGTGCCAGCAGTGAACCCCTACAGGGGGGCAATCAGCCCCAGCATTTT
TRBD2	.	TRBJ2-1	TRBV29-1	CSSSGGSYNEQFF	TGCAGCTCTAGCGGGGGCTCCTACAATGAGCAGTTCTTC
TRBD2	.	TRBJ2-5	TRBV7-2	CASSFQRGGQETQYF	TGTGCCAGCAGCTTCCAGCGGGGGGGGCAAGAGACCCAGTACTTC
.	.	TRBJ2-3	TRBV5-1	CASSVNTDTQYF	TGCGCCAGCAGCGTTAACACAGATACGCAGTATTTT
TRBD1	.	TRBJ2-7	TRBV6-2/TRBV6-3	CASSYGPAPDRYPYEQYF	TGTGCCAGCAGTTATGGCCCAGCACCGGACAGGTACCCCTACGAGCAGTACTTC
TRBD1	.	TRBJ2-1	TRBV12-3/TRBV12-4	CASNRDSNNEQFF	TGTGCCAGCAACCGGGACAGCAACAATGAGCAGTTCTTC
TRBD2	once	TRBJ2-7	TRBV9	CASSASSGGGYEQYF	TGTGCCAGCAGCGCGTCCTCTGGCGGGGGGTACGAGCAGTACTTC
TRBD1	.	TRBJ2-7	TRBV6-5	CASSKQGASYEQYF	TGTGCCAGCAGTAAACAGGGGGCCTCCTACGAGCAGTACTTC
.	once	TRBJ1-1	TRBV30	CAWNQGGGTEAFF	TGTGCCTGGAACCAGGGAGGGGGCACTGAAGCTTTCTTT
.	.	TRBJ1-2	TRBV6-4	CASSETANVGYTF	TGTGCCAGCAGCGAGACAGCCAACGTGGGCTACACCTTC
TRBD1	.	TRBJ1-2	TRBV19	CASSTDIQGAHGYTF	TGTGCCAGTAGTACCGATATACAGGGGGCGCATGGCTACACCTTC
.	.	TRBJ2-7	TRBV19	CASSIGGIDYEQYF	TGTGCCAGTAGTATAGGAGGGATTGACTACGAGCAGTACTTC
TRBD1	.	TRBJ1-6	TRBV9	CASSAGTGQNSPLHF	TGTGCCAGCAGCGCTGGGACAGGGCAGAATTCACCCCTCCACTTT